Below, 11 T cell receptor beta chains from the same sample are listed, as sequenced in a study of T cell clonality in common variable immunodeficiency. Sequencing used immunoSEQ multiplex PCR; TCRdb keeps in-frame clones, though not all of them. The sample yields 40,000 to 45,000 clones, without any singletons. The material sequenced was peripheral blood mononuclear cells. Receptors originate from a person between 18 and 75 years old in good health.

This clone was detected ten times or more. The read terminates 3 residues before the CDR3 end, so the remaining end is supplied by the germline J gene. Other DNA sequences of this sample code for an identical CDR3. The chain joins TRBV6-2 or TRBV6-3 to TRBJ2-7, with D unclear. Germline loops: CDR1 MNHEY, CDR2 SVGEGT. CDR3 length: 11 residues. The ends were cut back, 5 bases at V and 4 bases at J, with 6 bases in the middle. CDR3 loop: CASSPLYEQYF. Partial CDR3 DNA: TGTGCCAGCAGTCCCCTATACGAG.

As concerns this clone: Sequencing ends 3 residues short of the CDR3 end; the germline J gene provides the rest. The chain uses TRBV18 and TRBJ2-3; 14 bases fit TRBD2. The CDR3 length is 15 residues. Germline CDR1 is KGHSH and CDR2 is LQKENI. CDR3 DNA (partial): TGTGCCAGCTCATCAGGACTAGCGGGAGGAGAGACG. Protein: CASSSGLAGGET. The entire CDR3 sequence reads CASSSGLAGGETQYF.

This clone was picked up many times. Read coverage stops 3 residues before the CDR3 terminus; the germline J gene supplies the remainder. The chain combines TRBV5-1 with TRBJ2-1; D could derive from TRBD1 or TRBD2 (5 bases each). The CDR3 totals 16 residues. CDR1 SGHRS and CDR2 YFSETQ come from the germline V gene. The V and J ends lost 0 bases and 0 bases respectively, with 10 bases between them. The CDR3 reads CASSLGGVGSYNEQFF. CDR3 bases read: TGCGCCAGCAGCTTGGGAGGGGTAGGCTCCTACAATGAG.

In this sample, this clone turned up many times. This may be a read error: a much more frequent sequence differs by one nucleotide. The read is 3 residues too short to cover the CDR3 end, so that end is filled in from the germline J gene. The chain employs TRBV30 and TRBJ2-3, with 10 bases lining up with TRBD1. This CDR3 is built from 14 residues. CDR1 is GTSNPN and CDR2 is SVGIG in the germline V gene (reference sequence). The chain's CDR3 is CAWSGDRGNQPQYF. CDR3 DNA (partial): TGTGCCTGGAGTGGGGACAGGGGCAATCAGCCG.

This clone was seen at least ten times. Read coverage stops 3 residues before the CDR3 terminus; the germline J gene supplies the remainder. This sequence joins TRBV15 and TRBJ1-2; D is unresolved. CDR3 length equals 14 residues. V was cut by 0 bases and J by 4 bases, with 9 bases left in between. Germline-derived CDR1 and CDR2 are LNHNV and YYDKDF (reference sequence). The CDR3 protein is CATSRDWALYGYTF. CDR3 DNA (partial): TGTGCCACCAGCAGAGACTGGGCCCTCTATGGC.

This clone was observed many times. The CDR3 sequence is CASSYVNTEAFF. CDR3 DNA (partial): TGTGCCAGCAGTTACGTGAATACAGAA. The rearrangement links TRBV6-2 or TRBV6-3 to TRBJ1-1, with D uncertain. Read data end 3 residues before the CDR3 end; the end is taken from the germline J gene. The germline V gene encodes CDR1 MNHEY and CDR2 SVGEGT. CDR3 length equals 12 residues.

A word on this clone: The read ends 3 residues early relative to the CDR3; the germline J gene fills the gap. The chain is built from TRBV5-1 and TRBJ2-7; D is perhaps TRBD2 (7 bases). The CDR3 loop spans 14 amino acids. Germline CDR1 SGHRS, CDR2 YFSETQ. V shed 2 bases and J shed 2 bases, with 11 bases lying between them. CDR3 bases read: TGCGCCAGCAGCTTAACGGGGGGCCCCTACGAG. Translation: CASSLTGGPYE. The full-length CDR3 reads as CASSLTGGPYEQYF.

The table lists this clone with many counts. The read ends 3 residues shy of where the CDR3 ends; the end is completed using the germline J gene. This rearrangement joins TRBV19 to TRBJ2-3, with 8 bases lining up with TRBD2. Trimming removed 6 bases from V and 6 bases from J; junction bases left unmatched: 11. Germline lookup yields CDR1 LNHDA and CDR2 SQIVND (reference sequence). This CDR3 contains 15 residues. CDR3 DNA, as far as it was read: TGTGCCAGTAGGACCCCTTTTGCGGGAGGCGATACG. This translates into CASRTPFAGGDT. Given in full, the CDR3 is CASRTPFAGGDTQYF.

This clone has a count of ten or more. The read finishes 3 residues shy of the CDR3 end, and the germline J gene is used to complete it. V is TRBV30 and J is TRBJ2-2; the match to TRBD1 covers 11 bases. The V gene's germline CDR1 is GTSNPN and CDR2 SVGIG (reference sequence). J was trimmed by 4 bases and V by 5 bases; bases with no gene match: 9. The CDR3 extends over 16 amino acids. The CDR3 reads CAWGPTGTGGTGELFF. The DNA read from the CDR3 is TGTGCCTGGGGGCCTACCGGGACAGGGGGCACCGGGGAG. Complete variable domain (other parts from reference TRBV30 and TRBJ2-2): SQTIHQWPATLVQPVGSPLSLECTVEGTSNPNLYWYRQAAGRGLQLLFYSVGIGQISSEVPQNLSASRPQDRQFILSSKKLLLSDSGFYLCAWGPTGTGGTGELFFGEGSRLTVL.

This clone has at least ten counts. The sequenced fragment ends 3 residues before the CDR3 boundary, so the rest is inferred from the germline J gene. The chain links TRBV20-1 to TRBJ1-4; D remains ambiguous. From germline, CDR1 is DFQATT and CDR2 SNEGSKA (reference sequence). The CDR3 sequence is 13 residues long. Trimming took 4 bases from V and 3 from J, leaving 9 bases between them. The DNA read from the CDR3 is TGCAGTGCTAATGCAGGAGCTAATGAAAAA. This sequence encodes CSANAGANEK. The entire CDR3 reads CSANAGANEKLFF.

This clone has ten or more counts. The read ends 3 residues shy of where the CDR3 ends; the end is completed using the germline J gene. The chain employs TRBV6-1 and TRBJ2-6, with D possibly TRBD1 on 6 matching bases. The length of the CDR3 is 15 residues. CDR1 and CDR2 from the germline V gene are MNHNS and SASEGT. Trimming left V 4 bases short and J 2 bases short, with 9 bases between. The CDR3 region is CASSVEGAGANVLTF. Incomplete CDR3 DNA: TGTGCCAGCAGTGTTGAGGGGGCTGGGGCCAACGTC.